These 24 T cell receptor beta chains share one sample of origin, sequenced in a study of neurological immune-mediated disorders. TCRdb re-derived calls from the 5' RACE reads in MiXCR, one entry per CDR3 protein. The repertoire holds roughly 66,000 distinct CDR3 sequences, about 5.1% seen once, with 2% to 2.5% in the top ten. The sample comprised PBMCs. The receptors shown here come from a woman in her sixties or seventies with multiple sclerosis.

V and J are TRBV19 and TRBJ2-5, with D perhaps matching TRBD2 (5 bases). The length of the CDR3 is 12 residues. The V end lost 6 bases, the J end lost 4 bases, and 9 bases lay between the germline ends. Germline V gene lookup returns CDR1 LNHDA and CDR2 SQIVND (reference sequence). The CDR3 nucleotides are TGTGCCAGTAGGCAGAGCGGAGAGACCCAGTACTTC. This codes for CASRQSGETQYF.

In its sample, this clonotype was seen many times. The chain recombines TRBV5-1 with TRBJ2-7; 10 bases map to TRBD2. The germline CDR1 and CDR2 sequences are SGHRS and YFSETQ. The ends lost 3 bases at V and 3 bases at J; junction bases unmatched: 6. The CDR3 totals 15 residues. CDR3 sequence reads: CASSYGLAGDYEQYF. CDR3 coding DNA: TGCGCCAGCAGCTACGGGCTAGCGGGAGACTACGAGCAGTACTTC.

Ten or more counts support this clonotype. The V and J genes are TRBV5-1 and TRBJ2-1; 14 bases are a match to TRBD2. V lost 1 base, J lost 9 bases, and 6 bases stayed unmatched. CDR3 size: 16 residues. Germline V gives CDR1 SGHRS, CDR2 YFSETQ. The CDR3 loop reads CASSLLTSGRVSEQFF. In DNA form, the CDR3 reads TGCGCCAGCAGCTTGCTGACTAGCGGGAGGGTCAGTGAGCAGTTCTTC.

This clonotype occurred many times. The chain combines TRBV4-1 with TRBJ2-7, with 13 bases matching TRBD2. Trimming took 1 base from V and 3 from J; bases not matched to a gene: 3. CDR3 length: 16 residues. The V gene's germline CDR1 is MGHRA and CDR2 YSYEKL. The CDR3 sequence is CASSQGRTSGSYEQYF. As DNA, the CDR3 is TGCGCCAGCAGCCAAGGGCGGACTAGCGGGAGCTACGAGCAGTACTTC.

This clonotype was observed at least ten times. This sequence joins TRBV20-1 and TRBJ2-6; D possibly corresponds to TRBD1 (5 bases). The germline CDR1 and CDR2 sequences are DFQATT and SNEGSKA (reference sequence). Trimming took 6 bases from V and 17 from J, leaving 17 bases between them. This CDR3 region has 11 residues. This chain's CDR3 is CSAPMGQNMTF. DNA of the CDR3: TGCAGTGCACCGATGGGGCAGAACATGACTTTC.

This clonotype was recorded at least ten times. This chain links TRBV12-3 or TRBV12-4 with TRBJ1-1, with D possibly TRBD1 on 6 matching bases. The CDR3 runs to 13 residues. Trimming pared 5 bases from V and 7 bases from J, leaving 14 bases between. The CDR3 reads CASSAGGGGEAFF. Here the CDR3 DNA reads TGTGCCAGCAGTGCGGGAGGGGGAGGTGAAGCTTTCTTT.

This clonotype was found many times. This chain uses TRBV20-1 with TRBJ2-1, with D perhaps assigned TRBD1 or TRBD2 (5 bases each). Germline loops: CDR1 DFQATT, CDR2 SNEGSKA (reference sequence). Trimming shortened V by 6 bases and J by 6 bases, and 21 bases separated the two germline ends. The CDR3 totals 15 residues. The CDR3 protein is CSAVDDSVGVNEQFF. The CDR3 region has the DNA TGCAGTGCCGTAGATGACTCGGTGGGGGTCAATGAGCAGTTCTTC.

This clonotype occurred many times. The rearrangement joins TRBV5-1 to TRBJ2-7, with D perhaps assigned TRBD1 or TRBD2 (5 bases each). This CDR3 has 14 residues. Per the germline V gene, CDR1 is SGHRS and CDR2 is YFSETQ. Trimming removed 5 bases at V and 0 bases at J, with 12 bases between. The CDR3 DNA reads TGCGCCAGCAGGGGACGGATAGGCTCCTACGAGCAGTACTTC. Amino acids: CASRGRIGSYEQYF.

This clonotype occurred many times. J is TRBJ1-2 and V is TRBV12-3 or TRBV12-4, with D hard to call. V gave up 2 bases and J gave up 2 bases, with 6 bases separating them. CDR3 length: 13 amino acids. The DNA of the CDR3 is TGTGCCAGCAGTTTACTGGCCAACTATGGCTACACCTTC. This sequence encodes CASSLLANYGYTF.

Relative to its sample, this clonotype is medium-sized. The chain joins TRBV9 to TRBJ2-1; 8 bases are shared with TRBD2. The V segment lost 0 bases and the J segment 0 bases; nucleotides outside the gene matches: 5. The germline gives CDR1 SGDLS, CDR2 YYNGEE. This CDR3 region has 17 residues. CDR3 coding DNA: TGTGCCAGCAGCGTAGGGACTAGCATAGACTCCTACAATGAGCAGTTCTTC. It specifies CASSVGTSIDSYNEQFF.

This clonotype was observed a few times. V and J are TRBV5-1 and TRBJ2-1, with 15 nucleotides matching TRBD2. In germline, CDR1 is SGHRS, CDR2 YFSETQ. V trimming: 4 bases; J trimming: 6 bases; junction bases outside the gene matches: 5. The CDR3 runs 16 residues. The CDR3, as DNA: TGCGCCAGCAGCCGGGGACTAGCGGGAGGTGGCAATGAGCAGTTCTTC. It translates to CASSRGLAGGGNEQFF.

This clonotype was seen many times. The chain couples TRBV20-1 to TRBJ2-5; D call uncertain. Germline assignment: CDR1 DFQATT and CDR2 SNEGSKA (reference sequence). V gave up 4 bases and J gave up 4 bases, with 1 base separating them. The CDR3 runs 9 residues. CDR3 protein: CSATETQYF. CDR3 coding DNA: TGCAGTGCTACAGAGACCCAGTACTTC.

Many counts were recorded for this clonotype. The V and J genes are TRBV20-1 and TRBJ2-2; tentative D call: TRBD1 (5 bases). Trimming took 0 bases from V and 4 from J, leaving 12 bases between them. In germline, CDR1 is DFQATT, CDR2 SNEGSKA (reference sequence). The CDR3 sequence is 15 residues long. CDR3 sequence reads: CSARDRVTVTGELFF. CDR3 coding DNA: TGCAGTGCTAGAGACAGGGTGACAGTCACCGGGGAGCTGTTTTTT.

This clonotype occurred a few times. V gene TRBV20-1 combines with J gene TRBJ1-1; 11 bases match TRBD1. Per germline, CDR1 DFQATT and CDR2 SNEGSKA (reference sequence). The CDR3 contains 15 residues. J gave up 0 bases and V 6 bases, and 6 bases lay outside the gene matches. As DNA, the CDR3 is TGCAGTGCCGCGGACAGGGGGCTTATGAACACTGAAGCTTTCTTT. Translating gives CSAADRGLMNTEAFF.

At least ten counts were recorded for this clonotype. V is TRBV7-2 and J is TRBJ2-7; 12 bases fit TRBD2. This CDR3 region has 16 residues. The trim removed 4 bases at V and 5 bases at J, leaving 9 bases unmatched. Per the germline V gene, CDR1 is SGHTA and CDR2 is FQGNSA. The CDR3 bases are TGTGCCAGCAGCTCCCGGACTAGCGGGAAGGTCCACGAGCAGTACTTC. Protein sequence: CASSSRTSGKVHEQYF.

There are many counts of this clonotype. The V gene is TRBV20-1, the J gene TRBJ2-3; D might be TRBD1 or TRBD2, each matching 5 bases. V was cut by 3 bases and J by 0 bases, with 10 bases left in between. Germline CDR1 reads DFQATT; CDR2 reads SNEGSKA (reference sequence). The CDR3 has 14 residues. For the CDR3, the DNA is TGCAGTGCTAGTCCCGGGGCTAGCACAGATACGCAGTATTTT. This codes for CSASPGASTDTQYF.

V usage is TRBV5-1 and J usage is TRBJ1-1; no firm D call. This CDR3 is built from 14 residues. Germline V CDR1 and CDR2: SGHRS, YFSETQ. The V end was cut by 0 bases, the J end by 1 base, with 7 bases between. The CDR3 loop reads CASSLGQTNTEAFF. Here the CDR3 DNA reads TGCGCCAGCAGCTTGGGGCAGACGAACACTGAAGCTTTCTTT.

This clonotype was found a few times. This chain connects TRBV7-6 to TRBJ1-4, with TRBD1 matching over 9 bases. V lost 4 bases to trimming and J lost 5 bases; unmatched junction nucleotides: 2. The length of the CDR3 is 14 residues. Germline V gene sequence: CDR1 SGHVS, CDR2 FNYEAQ. The CDR3 region is CASSSGTGNEKLFF. DNA for the CDR3: TGTGCCAGCAGCTCTGGGACAGGGAATGAAAAACTGTTTTTT.

This clonotype was detected many times. V and J are TRBV12-3 or TRBV12-4 and TRBJ2-1; D possibly uses TRBD1 or TRBD2 (5 bases each). Trimming removed 3 bases at V and 12 bases at J, with 9 bases between. The CDR3 extends over 11 amino acids. Written as DNA, the CDR3 is TGTGCCAGCAGTTTTGGGGGATCGCAGTTCTTC. As protein: CASSFGGSQFF.

This clonotype was observed at least ten times. The chain couples TRBV7-8 to TRBJ2-7, with 7 bases aligning to TRBD1. This CDR3 is 15 amino acids long. V was pared by 4 bases and J by 5 bases, with 11 bases of the junction left unmatched. CDR1 and CDR2 (germline): SGHVS, FQNEAQ. CDR3 residues: CASSSETGKHHEQYF. CDR3 coding DNA: TGTGCCAGCAGCTCCGAGACAGGGAAGCACCACGAGCAGTACTTC.

There are many counts of this clonotype. The V gene is TRBV7-9, the J gene TRBJ1-2, with D perhaps TRBD1 (6 bases). Trimming shortened V by 5 bases and J by 1 base, and 8 bases separated the two germline ends. Germline loops: CDR1 SEHNR, CDR2 FQNEAQ (reference sequence). The CDR3 runs to 13 residues. DNA of the CDR3: TGTGCCAGCAGCCCCAGGGGTAACTATGGCTACACCTTC. Protein: CASSPRGNYGYTF. The whole variable domain, filled in from reference TRBV7-9 and TRBJ1-2, reads DTGVSQNPRHKITKRGQNVTFRCDPISEHNRLYWYRQTLGQGPEFLTYFQNEAQLEKSRLLSDRFSAERPKGSFSTLEIQRTEQGDSAMYLCASSPRGNYGYTFGSGTRLTVV.

This clonotype was found many times. The rearrangement joins TRBV7-2 to TRBJ2-3, with unresolved D. Germline V gene lookup returns CDR1 SGHTA and CDR2 FQGNSA. The CDR3 extends over 18 amino acids. Trimming cost V 6 bases and J 0 bases, with 22 bases left between them. CDR3 nucleotides: TGTGCCAGCAGTCTAATTCACCATTTGCGTGCTAGCACAGATACGCAGTATTTT. Protein sequence: CASSLIHHLRASTDTQYF.

This clonotype was observed many times. The chain employs TRBV4-1 and TRBJ1-6, with D unclear. This CDR3 has 14 amino acids. The germline gives CDR1 MGHRA, CDR2 YSYEKL. V was trimmed by 3 bases and J by 7 bases, leaving 10 bases between them. CDR3 DNA: TGCGCCAGCAGCCAGGATCCGGTGAATTCACCCCTCCACTTT. Its translation: CASSQDPVNSPLHF.

This clonotype was recorded many times. The chain couples TRBV29-1 to TRBJ2-5; TRBD2 agrees at 7 bases. The germline gives CDR1 SQVTM, CDR2 ANQGSEA. J lost 4 bases, V lost 3 bases, and 5 bases had no gene match. This CDR3 has 13 residues. This CDR3 is CSVEFLAGETQYF. The CDR3 DNA reads TGCAGCGTTGAGTTCTTAGCGGGAGAGACCCAGTACTTC.